This T cell receptor beta chain originates from a study of blood T cell repertoires in COVID-19. The wider study: Sources were T cells, B-cell-depleted T cells, or PBMCs; the material itself was cDNA or gDNA.

Concerning this clone itself: Other DNA sequences of this sample code for an identical CDR3.

Deletions cut 4 bases from V and 0 bases from J, with 6 bases between. Looked up from germline, CDR1 is GTSNPN and CDR2 is SVGIG (reference sequence). The CDR3 spans 12 residues. Methods used by the authors: Amplified reference gene primers provided the basis for estimating nucleated cell counts. TCRdb keeps only in-frame clones here, not all; method: immunoSEQ multiplex PCR. That table is the source of V, J and clone size, and D and trimming were worked out from the DNA. Of a few hundred thousand clones detected, roughly 85% appear once; the ten largest clones hold 7.2%. The clonotype comes from a human donor in a cohort sampled during active COVID-19. What was sequenced was peripheral blood. V and J are TRBV30 and TRBJ1-1, with D hard to call. CDR3 protein: CAWTPVNTEAFF. For the CDR3, the DNA is TGTGCCTGGACCCCGGTGAACACTGAAGCTTTCTTT. Full variable domain (rest looked up from reference TRBV30 and TRBJ1-1): SQTIHQWPATLVQPVGSPLSLECTVEGTSNPNLYWYRQAAGRGLQLLFYSVGIGQISSEVPQNLSASRPQDRQFILSSKKLLLSDSGFYLCAWTPVNTEAFFGQGTRLTVV.